The text below deals with one T cell receptor beta chain. Its antigen remains unknown. This sample was taken from a study of T cell repertoires in cytomegalovirus infection. Study background: Peptides in the study included HLA-C-restricted and HLA-B-restricted CMV epitopes. Public TCR beta signature analysis indicated the presence of both CMV infection and matching HLA type. Study results and limitations: Summed frequency of public TCR beta families distinguished CMV carriers with the relevant HLA. Ex vivo, HLA-C-restricted CMV-specific TCR beta clonotypes prevailed over the rest of the response.

In TCRdb, the reads were re-called with MiXCR into one record per CDR3 protein. The sample contains around 770,000 distinct CDR3 sequences, roughly 28% of which appear only once. The CDR3 totals 21 residues. Germline lookup yields CDR1 LGHNT and CDR2 FRNRAP. V was clipped by 3 bases and J by 0 bases; unmatched bases: 10. The starting material was cultured CD8+ T cells from PBMCs, obtained from culture after CMV antigen stimulation. The sequence came from a human donor in good health (CMV status not recorded). Some clones in this sample may be carry-over from other donors' samples. This rearrangement joins TRBV12-5 to TRBJ2-2, with 16 bases that match TRBD2. This chain's CDR3 is CASGFSLGTSGGGSNTGELFF. Written as DNA, the CDR3 is TGTGCTAGTGGTTTTTCACTTGGGACTAGCGGGGGGGGCTCGAACACCGGGGAGCTGTTTTTT.